This TCR beta chain originates from a study of CD8+ T cells in alopecia areata (dated by TCRdb to between 2018 and 2020). Some background on the complete study: Treated patients were enrolled in an open-label pilot trial of oral tofacitinib, 5 to 10 mg twice daily, for moderate-to-severe alopecia areata. Patients received tofacitinib for 6 to 18 months and were then followed off drug for 6 months to check for delayed response and recurrence. immunoSEQ multiplex PCR using 35 Vbeta forward primers and 13 Jbeta reverse primers was used to amplify TCRbeta CDR3 regions. RNA was obtained with the PAXgene miRNA kit for fixed scalp, the miRNeasy kit for PBMCs, and the RNeasy kit for mouse skin. Scalp clonality was compared across normal scalp (n=4), patchy alopecia areata scalp (n=8), and alopecia totalis/universalis scalp (n=8). Tofacitinib-treated patients had biopsies at baseline and at 4 and 24 weeks of treatment, with a later scalp biopsy in several patients. To study T cell clonal expansion in alopecia areata, the researchers applied high-throughput TCRbeta sequencing to both the C3H/HeJ mouse model and human patients. On the human side, TCRbeta sequencing was run on scalp tissue and on sorted CD4+ and CD8+ peripheral blood T cells from healthy controls and from alopecia areata patients with either patchy or totalis/universalis disease. For the treated patients, the SALT score, which quantifies what percentage of scalp surface area is affected, served as the measure of disease severity.

About this clone itself: Which antigen it targets is not known. No base quality values were provided; no much bigger clone lies one nucleotide off.

The paper as a whole reports these results and caveats: Tofacitinib significantly lowered scalp clonality and the number of expanded CD8+ clones among the top 100 scalp clones. Compared with normal scalp, lesional scalp had higher clonality and more expanded CD8+ clones, particularly in alopecia totalis/universalis, a pattern that suggests antigenic drive. TCR sequences shared between patients were less clear than in mice, possibly partly because of HLA diversity in the patient population. Scalp TCR repertoire analysis is complicated because resident alphabeta T cells in normal human skin are also sequenced, whereas mouse skin is dominated by gammadelta T cells. Because the treated cohort was small and had just a single nonresponder, larger studies are needed to establish links between baseline CD8+ expansion and response. During tofacitinib treatment, many expanded lesional clones stuck around in both scalp and blood, and this persistence may partly explain why relapse happens after treatment is stopped.

Preparation of the library involved the immunoSEQ multiplex PCR assay. RNA was extracted from all samples and reverse transcribed into cDNA, which served as template for TCR sequencing. SuperScript III was used for first-strand cDNA synthesis, primed with a 2:1 mix of oligo-dT and random hexamers. A synthetic immune receptor repertoire was used to assess amplification bias, and residual bias was removed computationally. On the study's bioinformatics: After raw reads were preprocessed to remove errors, the CDR3 was defined following IMGT conventions as running from the conserved cysteine to phenylalanine. Clonality was computed as 1 minus the Shannon entropy, with the entropy normalized by log2 of the number of productive unique TCRs. CD4 or CD8 identity of scalp clones was inferred by cross-referencing scalp TCRbeta sequences with sorted blood CD4 and CD8 repertoires. TCRdb limited this immuneACCESS table to in-frame rearrangements with V and J called. A share of clones is missing; checked studies link under half to unresolved V genes, and the rest is unexplained. Clonal size and the V and J genes are those of that table, whereas D and trimming came from the DNA. This sample holds 80,000 to 100,000 clones; about 40% were observed only once. Around 19% of the sample rests with the top ten.

The germline V gene provides CDR1 MNHNS and CDR2 SASEGT. From its cysteine to its phenylalanine, the CDR3 spans 14 amino acids. The read is trimmed to its CDR3 DNA, 42 bases read in frame from base 1. The junction shows trimming of 7 bases on V and 3 bases on J, plus 12 bases between the germline ends. The time point label, read with the paper, signifies: less than 30 weeks on oral tofacitinib. Reading the label with the study, this specimen's treatment or condition is: oral pan-JAK inhibitor, 5-10 mg twice daily. Lesional scalp punch biopsies and peripheral blood were obtained from alopecia areata patients. After PBMCs were isolated by density centrifugation and stained for CD3, CD4 and CD8, a FACSAria was used to sort CD4+ and CD8+ T cells.

The sequence was obtained from a human donor with alopecia areata. In this chain, TRBV6-1 is recombined with TRBJ2-2; a weak D assignment points to TRBD2 (6 bases agree). Sequencing used CD8+ T cells sorted from blood, obtained at week 24, from a patient treated with tofacitinib. In nucleotides, the sequence is TGTGCCAGCACCCCAGGACTACACACCGGGGAGCTGTTTTTT. Translated, it gives CASTPGLHTGELFF.